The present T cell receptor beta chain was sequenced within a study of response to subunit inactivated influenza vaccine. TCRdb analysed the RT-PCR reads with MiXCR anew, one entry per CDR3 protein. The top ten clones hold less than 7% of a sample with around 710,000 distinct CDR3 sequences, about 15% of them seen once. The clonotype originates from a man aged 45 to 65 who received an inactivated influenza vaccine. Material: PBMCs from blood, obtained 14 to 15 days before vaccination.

The CDR3 loop is CSAREGTGGLEQYF. The CDR3 nucleotides are TGCAGTGCTAGAGAGGGGACAGGGGGCCTCGAGCAGTACTTC. V usage is TRBV20-1 and J usage is TRBJ2-7; 12 bases line up with TRBD1. Per the germline V gene, CDR1 is DFQATT and CDR2 is SNEGSKA (reference sequence). The CDR3 is 14 amino acids. V trimming: 0 bases; J trimming: 6 bases; junction bases outside the gene matches: 3.